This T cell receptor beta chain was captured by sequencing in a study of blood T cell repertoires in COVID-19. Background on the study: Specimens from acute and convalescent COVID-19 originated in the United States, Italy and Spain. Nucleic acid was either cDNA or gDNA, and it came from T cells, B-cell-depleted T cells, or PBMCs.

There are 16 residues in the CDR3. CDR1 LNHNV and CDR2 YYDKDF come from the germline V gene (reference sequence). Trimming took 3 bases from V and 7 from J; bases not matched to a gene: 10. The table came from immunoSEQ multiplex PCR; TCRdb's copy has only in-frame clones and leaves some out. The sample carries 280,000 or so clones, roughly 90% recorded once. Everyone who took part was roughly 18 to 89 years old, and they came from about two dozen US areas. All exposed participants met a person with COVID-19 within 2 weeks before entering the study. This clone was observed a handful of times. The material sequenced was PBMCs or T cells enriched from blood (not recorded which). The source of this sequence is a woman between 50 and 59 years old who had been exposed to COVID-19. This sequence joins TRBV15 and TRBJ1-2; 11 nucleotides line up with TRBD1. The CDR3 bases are TGTGCCACCAGCAGCATCCGGGACAGGGGGTTGAGTGGCTACACCTTC. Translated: CATSSIRDRGLSGYTF.